The text below deals with one TCR beta chain. These data come from a study of blood T cell repertoires in COVID-19. Using immunoSEQ multiplex PCR, the repertoire was profiled, and TCRdb retains in-frame clones only, with some absent. The sample includes around 330,000 clones, about 88% of them seen just once. This CDR3 comprises 15 residues. Germline V gene sequence: CDR1 SGHVS, CDR2 FNYEAQ. V lost 5 bases, J lost 0 bases, and 3 bases stayed unmatched. The TCR originated in a woman in her thirties or forties who had recovered from COVID-19. The V call is TRBV7-6, the J call TRBJ2-2, with 7 positions matching TRBD1. The sequenced sample was PBMCs or T cells enriched from blood (not recorded which). CDR3 nucleotide sequence: TGTGCCAGCAGCCATGGACAGGCGAACACCGGGGAGCTGTTTTTT. It codes for CASSHGQANTGELFF.